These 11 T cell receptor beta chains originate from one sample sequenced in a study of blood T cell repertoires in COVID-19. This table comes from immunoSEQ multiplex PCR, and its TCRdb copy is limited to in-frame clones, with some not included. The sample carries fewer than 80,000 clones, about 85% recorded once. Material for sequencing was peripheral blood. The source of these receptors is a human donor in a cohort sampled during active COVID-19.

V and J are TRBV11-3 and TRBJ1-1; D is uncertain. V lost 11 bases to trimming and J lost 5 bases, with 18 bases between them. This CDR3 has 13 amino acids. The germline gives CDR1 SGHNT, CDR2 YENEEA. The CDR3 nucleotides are TGTGCCCCTAGTGGCAGCCTGGAAACTGAAGCTTTCTTT. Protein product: CAPSGSLETEAFF. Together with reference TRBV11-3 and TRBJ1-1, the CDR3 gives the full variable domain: EAGVVQSPRYKIIEKKQPVAFWCNPISGHNTLYWYLQNLGQGPELLIRYENEEAVDDSQLPKDRFSAERLKGVDSTLKIQPAELGDSAVYLCAPSGSLETEAFFGQGTRLTVV.

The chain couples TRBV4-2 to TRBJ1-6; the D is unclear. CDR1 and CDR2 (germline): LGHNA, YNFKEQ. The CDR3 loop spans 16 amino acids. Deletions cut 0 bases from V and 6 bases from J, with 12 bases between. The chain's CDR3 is CASSQELMGVNSPLHF. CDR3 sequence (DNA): TGTGCCAGCAGCCAAGAGTTGATGGGCGTTAATTCACCCCTCCACTTT.

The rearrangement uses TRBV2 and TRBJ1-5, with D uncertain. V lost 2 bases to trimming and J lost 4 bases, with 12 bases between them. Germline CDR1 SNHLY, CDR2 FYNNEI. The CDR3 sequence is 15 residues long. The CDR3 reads CASSELIPGNQPQHF. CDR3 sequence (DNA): TGTGCCAGCAGTGAACTGATACCGGGGAATCAGCCCCAGCATTTT.

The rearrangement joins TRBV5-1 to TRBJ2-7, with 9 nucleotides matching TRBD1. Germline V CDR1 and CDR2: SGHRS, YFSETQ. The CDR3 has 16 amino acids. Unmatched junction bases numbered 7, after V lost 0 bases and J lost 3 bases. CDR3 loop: CASSLEQGAGNYEQYF. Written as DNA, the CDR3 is TGCGCCAGCAGCTTGGAACAGGGGGCAGGGAACTACGAGCAGTACTTC.

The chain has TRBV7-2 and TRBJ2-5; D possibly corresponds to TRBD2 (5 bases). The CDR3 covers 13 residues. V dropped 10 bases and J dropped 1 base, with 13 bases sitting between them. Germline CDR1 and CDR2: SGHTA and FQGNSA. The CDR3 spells CATAGNIQETQYF. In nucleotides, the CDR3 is TGTGCCACCGCGGGCAACATCCAAGAGACCCAGTACTTC.

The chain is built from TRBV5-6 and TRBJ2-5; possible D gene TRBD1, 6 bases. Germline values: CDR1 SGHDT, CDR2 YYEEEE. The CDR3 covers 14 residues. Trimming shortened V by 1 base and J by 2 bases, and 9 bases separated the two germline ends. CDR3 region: CASSLRGWQETQYF. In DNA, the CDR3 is TGTGCCAGCAGCTTGAGGGGGTGGCAAGAGACCCAGTACTTC. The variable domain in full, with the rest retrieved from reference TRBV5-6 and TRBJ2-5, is DAGVTQSPTHLIKTRGQQVTLRCSPKSGHDTVSWYQQALGQGPQFIFQYYEEEERQRGNFPDRFSGHQFPNYSSELNVNALLLGDSALYLCASSLRGWQETQYFGPGTRLLVL.

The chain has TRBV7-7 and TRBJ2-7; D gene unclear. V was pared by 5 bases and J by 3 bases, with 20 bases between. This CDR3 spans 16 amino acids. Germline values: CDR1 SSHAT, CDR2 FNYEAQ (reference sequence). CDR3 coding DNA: TGTGCCAGCAGCAACCCCCTGCCCGAGACGGGCTACGAGCAGTACTTC. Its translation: CASSNPLPETGYEQYF.

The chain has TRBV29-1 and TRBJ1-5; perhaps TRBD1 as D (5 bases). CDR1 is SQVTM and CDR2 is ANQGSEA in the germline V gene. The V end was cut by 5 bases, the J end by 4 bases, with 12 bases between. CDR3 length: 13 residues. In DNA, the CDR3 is TGCAGCGTTCAAATAAACAGGAATCAGCCCCAGCATTTT. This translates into CSVQINRNQPQHF. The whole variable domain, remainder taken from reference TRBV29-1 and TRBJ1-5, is SAVISQKPSRDICQRGTSLTIQCQVDSQVTMMFWYRQQPGQSLTLIATANQGSEATYESGFVIDKFPISRPNLTFSTLTVSNMSPEDSSIYLCSVQINRNQPQHFGDGTRLSIL.

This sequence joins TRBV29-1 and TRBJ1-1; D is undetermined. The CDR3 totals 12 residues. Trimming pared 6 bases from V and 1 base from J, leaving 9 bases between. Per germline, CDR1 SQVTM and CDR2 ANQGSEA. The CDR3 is CSVAHRNTEAFF. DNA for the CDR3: TGCAGCGTCGCTCACAGGAACACTGAAGCTTTCTTT. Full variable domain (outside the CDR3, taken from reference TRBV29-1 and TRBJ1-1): SAVISQKPSRDICQRGTSLTIQCQVDSQVTMMFWYRQQPGQSLTLIATANQGSEATYESGFVIDKFPISRPNLTFSTLTVSNMSPEDSSIYLCSVAHRNTEAFFGQGTRLTVV.

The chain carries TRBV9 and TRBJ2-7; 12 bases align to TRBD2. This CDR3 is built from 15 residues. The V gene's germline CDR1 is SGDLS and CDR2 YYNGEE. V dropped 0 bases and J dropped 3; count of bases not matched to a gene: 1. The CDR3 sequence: CASSVASGGGYEQYF. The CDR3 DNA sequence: TGTGCCAGCAGCGTAGCTAGCGGGGGGGGCTACGAGCAGTACTTC.

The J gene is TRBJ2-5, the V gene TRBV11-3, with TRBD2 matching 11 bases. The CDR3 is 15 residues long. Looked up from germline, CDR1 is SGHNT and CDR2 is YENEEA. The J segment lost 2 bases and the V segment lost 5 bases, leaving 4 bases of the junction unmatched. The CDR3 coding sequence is TGTGCCAGCAGCCCGGGGACTAGCGGTCAAGAGACCCAGTACTTC. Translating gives CASSPGTSGQETQYF.